The source of this T cell receptor beta chain is a study of blood T cell repertoires in COVID-19. This table comes from immunoSEQ multiplex PCR, and its TCRdb copy is limited to in-frame clones, with some not included. The table lists more than 300,000 clones, around 87% of them singletons. Enrolled during active infection, Seattle patients were then followed longitudinally. Sequencing used peripheral blood. This TCR derives from a woman between 25 and 40 years old with COVID-19, enrolled during active disease.

CDR3 loop: CASSPGQDSGNTIYF. The CDR3, as DNA: TGTGCCAGTAGTCCGGGACAGGACTCTGGAAACACCATATATTTT. This chain connects TRBV19 to TRBJ1-3; 8 bases match TRBD1. J gave up 0 bases and V 5 bases, and 3 bases lay outside the gene matches. The CDR3 consists of 15 residues. Germline V CDR1 and CDR2: LNHDA, SQIVND (reference sequence).